This T cell receptor (beta chain) emerged from a study of cytomegalovirus exposure and HLA in healthy donors. Points on this clone: As yet, its antigen is unknown.

Study-wide findings and caveats: For TCR beta chains, V- and J-gene trimming was later linked to a missense DCLRE1C variant. The authors assumed roughly uniform sequencing depth across donors for presence/absence analyses.

V gave up 5 bases and J gave up 1 base, with 18 bases separating them. Germline CDR1 reads SGHVS; CDR2 reads FNYEAQ. The CDR3 spans 16 residues. Primers for the PCR totalled 60 Vbeta and 13 Jbeta. Assay used: immunoSEQ multiplex PCR; TCRdb lists only in-frame clones, some missing. This listing includes about 130,000 clones. The sequence came from a man aged 35-49 years in good health and CMV-seronegative. The sample comprised PBMCs. J is TRBJ2-7 and V is TRBV7-6, with D perhaps matching TRBD1 (6 bases). In DNA, the CDR3 is TGTGCCAGCAGCCCCCGAGGGGGTAGCGCATCCTACGAGCAGTACTTC. It specifies CASSPRGGSASYEQYF.